This T cell receptor beta chain was recorded in a study of neoadjuvant anti-PD-1 for oral cavity cancer (dated by TCRdb to the early 2020s). Regarding the study in general: Before undergoing curative-intent surgical resection, most patients got three to four biweekly nivolumab doses at 3 mg/kg. Patients who did not progress were given a fourth nivolumab dose at about day 43 and had definitive surgical resection on days 50-56. Patients with complete response, partial response or stable disease by RECIST 1.1 were defined as responders, whereas patients with progression were defined as non-responders. The parent correlative cohort included around twelve patients, with an approximately 34% response rate.

This sample's time point label indicates: before neoadjuvant nivolumab. Patients were newly diagnosed with stage II-IVA oral cavity squamous cell carcinoma and had received no prior systemic or radiation treatment. The cohort was made up of patients with locally advanced, HPV-negative oral cavity squamous cell carcinoma. Peripheral blood mononuclear cells were analyzed directly and were not maintained or expanded in culture. The samples were drawn from a longitudinal correlative study tied to a single-arm phase II trial testing neoadjuvant nivolumab in oral cavity squamous cell carcinoma. Subject-matched pre- and post-treatment PBMCs and tumors from three responders and three non-responders were subjected to genomic DNA-based TCRbeta sequencing. Peripheral blood mononuclear cells were drawn once before nivolumab treatment and a second time after treatment, when surgery took place. The Maxwell RSC DNA from Cells kit was used to isolate genomic DNA from PBMCs.

On this clone itself: The antigen it recognizes is unknown. No base-level quality is on record; no much larger clone is a single base apart.

PBMC libraries used mostly 450 to 500 ng of input genomic DNA for deep sequencing, with six replicates per sample. Following the manufacturer's instructions, the team built TCRbeta libraries using the immunoSEQ hsTCRbeta kit. The finished libraries were brought together in one pool at around 3.1 nM, which was then read using an Illumina NovaSeq 6000 S4 flow cell. Processing in the source paper ran as follows. The immunoSEQ Analyzer handled quality control and preprocessing of the raw data. The analysis was limited to productive rearrangements, and each clonotype was defined by a unique CDR3 amino acid sequence. Using the R package tcR, the researchers computed the Gini-Simpson index as their estimate of repertoire clonality. Student's t test was used to compare Gini indices, while Pearson correlation assessed associations with tumor size change. Held by TCRdb, this immuneACCESS table contains in-frame sequences only and omits some clones. Under half of the omission traces to an unresolved V gene where checked; the cause of the rest is unknown. Clone size and V and J calls were adopted from that table, with D and trimming inferred from the DNA. For this sample there are about 14,000 clones; roughly two thirds appear just once. The top ten clones comprise about 2.2% of the sample.

Overall study outcomes, separate from this receptor: After neoadjuvant nivolumab, T cell clonality (Gini index) in PBMCs was significantly higher in non-responders than in responders. Higher pretreatment blood TCRbeta clonality and lower post-treatment tumor TCRbeta clonality were correlated with higher pretreatment blood Treg/Th17 ratios. The TCR analyses had only a few patients in each response group, and the authors called for validation in larger cohorts.

The CDR3 starts with the cysteine, ends with the phenylalanine, and has 11 residues. Just the 33-base CDR3 DNA is kept, in frame starting at base 1. Sequences MNHEY (CDR1) and SMNVEV (CDR2) are obtained from the germline V gene (reference sequence). Between the V and J ends, shortened by 7 bases and 3 bases respectively, the junction contains 5 bases. The input for sequencing was PBMCs, taken before nivolumab (anti-PD-1) treatment. The chain joins TRBV27 to TRBJ2-3; the D gene is not confidently resolved. The receptor was derived from a person aged 35-79 years with oral cavity squamous cell carcinoma. This receptor carries the CDR3 CASKRTDTQYF. At the DNA level, the sequence is TGTGCCAGCAAACGGACAGATACGCAGTATTTT.